The clone carrying this T cell receptor beta chain was observed a few times. Its antigen remains unidentified. The data were obtained in a study of identical twins. This CDR3 is 14 amino acids long. V was clipped by 4 bases and J by 3 bases; unmatched bases: 7. Germline loops: CDR1 SGHRS, CDR2 YFSETQ. The donors were all healthy and Caucasian. A universal primer site was added by template switching, and unique molecular identifiers were carried by the cDNA. Using its own MiXCR run on the 5' RACE reads, TCRdb lists one record per CDR3 protein. The sample includes roughly 1.6 million distinct CDR3 sequences, less than 35% of them seen just once. Study conclusions and caveats: Insertions were fewer in abundant cord blood beta clonotypes, whereas memory repertoires showed none of this pattern. When twins shared out-of-frame alpha sequences, those sequences had excess low generation probability.

Input material: cord blood. The chain recombines TRBV5-1 with TRBJ2-7; 7 nucleotides align to TRBD1. This receptor was taken from a newborn girl in good health. This CDR3 is CASSRKQGSYEQYF. In DNA, the CDR3 is TGCGCCAGCAGCAGGAAACAGGGGAGCTACGAGCAGTACTTC. The variable domain in full, completed from reference TRBV5-1 and TRBJ2-7, reads KAGVTQTPRYLIKTRGQQVTLSCSPISGHRSVSWYQQTPGQGLQFLFEYFSETQRNKGNFPGRFSGRQFSNSRSEMNVSTLELGDSALYLCASSRKQGSYEQYFGPGTRLTVT.